What follows is one T cell receptor beta chain and its context. Different DNA sequences within this sample yield the same CDR3. Germline V CDR1 and CDR2: MDHEN, SYDVKM. The V end lost 2 bases, the J end lost 5 bases, and 7 bases lay between the germline ends. The CDR3 is 13 amino acids. These data come from a study of shared clonotypes between healthy human individuals. Study context: The study used three CD4 naive, three CD4 memory, two CD8 naive and one CD8 memory plate per donor.

Data came from immunoSEQ multiplex PCR; TCRdb stores just in-frame clones and leaves some out. This table has some 2 million clones, 90% to 95% appearing once. This sequence joins TRBV28 and TRBJ2-1; maybe TRBD1 (6 bases). Sequencing was performed on naive CD4+ T cells sorted from blood. Subset noted: CD45RA+ positively selected. The source is a man between 18 and 35 years old in good health. The CDR3 DNA reads TGTGCCAGCAGTTTAGGGGGCCACAATGAGCAGTTCTTC. This gives the protein CASSLGGHNEQFF.